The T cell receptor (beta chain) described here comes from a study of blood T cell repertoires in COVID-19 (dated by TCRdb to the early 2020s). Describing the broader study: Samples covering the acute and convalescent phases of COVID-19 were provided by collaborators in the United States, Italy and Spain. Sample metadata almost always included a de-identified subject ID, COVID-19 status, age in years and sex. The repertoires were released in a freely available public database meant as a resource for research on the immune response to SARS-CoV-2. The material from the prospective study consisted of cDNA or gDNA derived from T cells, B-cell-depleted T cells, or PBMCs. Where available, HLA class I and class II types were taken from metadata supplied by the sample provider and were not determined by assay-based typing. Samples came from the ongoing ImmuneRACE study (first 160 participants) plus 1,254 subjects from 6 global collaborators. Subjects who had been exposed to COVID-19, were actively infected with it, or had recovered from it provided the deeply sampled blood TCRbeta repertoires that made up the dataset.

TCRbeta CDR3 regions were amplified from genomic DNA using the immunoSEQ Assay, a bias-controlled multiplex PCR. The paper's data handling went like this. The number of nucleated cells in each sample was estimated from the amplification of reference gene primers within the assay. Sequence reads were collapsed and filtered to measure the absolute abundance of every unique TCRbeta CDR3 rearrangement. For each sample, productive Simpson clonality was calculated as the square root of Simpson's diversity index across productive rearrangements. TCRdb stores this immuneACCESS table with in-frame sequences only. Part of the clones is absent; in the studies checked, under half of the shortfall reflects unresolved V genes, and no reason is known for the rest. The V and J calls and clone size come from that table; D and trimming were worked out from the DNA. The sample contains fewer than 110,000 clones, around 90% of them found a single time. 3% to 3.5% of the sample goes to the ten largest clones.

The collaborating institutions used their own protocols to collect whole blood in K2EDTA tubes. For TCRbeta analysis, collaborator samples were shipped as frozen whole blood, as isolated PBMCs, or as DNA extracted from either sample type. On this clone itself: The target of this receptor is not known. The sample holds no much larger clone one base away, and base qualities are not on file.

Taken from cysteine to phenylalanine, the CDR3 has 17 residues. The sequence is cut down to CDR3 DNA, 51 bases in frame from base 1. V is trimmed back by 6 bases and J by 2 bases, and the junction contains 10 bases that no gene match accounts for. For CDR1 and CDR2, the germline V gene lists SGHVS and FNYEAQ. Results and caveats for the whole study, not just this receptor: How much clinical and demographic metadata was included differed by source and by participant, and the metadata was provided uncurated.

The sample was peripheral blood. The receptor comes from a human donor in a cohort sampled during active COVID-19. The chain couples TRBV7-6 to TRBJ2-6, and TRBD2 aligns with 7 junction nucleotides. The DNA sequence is TGTGCCAGCAGACCACTGGGGGGAGGGACTGGGGCCAACGTCCTGACTTTC. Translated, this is CASRPLGGGTGANVLTF.